One and the same sample provided the 10 T cell receptor beta chains below, sequenced in a study of shared clonotypes between healthy human individuals. Sequenced by immunoSEQ multiplex PCR; TCRdb stores in-frame clones only, minus some. Of more than 2,000,000 clones listed, approximately 90% are singletons. Sequencing used naive CD4+ T cells sorted from blood. Documented subset: CD45RA+ positively selected. The receptors come from a man aged 18 to 35 in good health.

The chain combines TRBV7-2 with TRBJ2-1, with TRBD2 matching over 8 bases. Per germline, CDR1 SGHTA and CDR2 FQGNSA. The CDR3 consists of 16 residues. With 1 base clipped from V and 4 bases from J, the junction kept 6 bases outside the gene matches. This CDR3 reads CASSLEVLAVYNEQFF. The CDR3 bases are TGTGCCAGCAGCTTAGAGGTACTAGCGGTTTACAATGAGCAGTTCTTC. Supplemented by reference TRBV7-2 and TRBJ2-1, the full variable domain reads GAGVSQSPSNKVTEKGKDVELRCDPISGHTALYWYRQSLGQGLEFLIYFQGNSAPDKSGLPSDRFSAERTGGSVSTLTIQRTQQEDSAVYLCASSLEVLAVYNEQFFGPGTRLTVL.

V gene TRBV7-9 combines with J gene TRBJ2-5; the D is unclear. CDR3 length: 14 amino acids. CDR1 SEHNR and CDR2 FQNEAQ come from the germline V gene (reference sequence). Deletions cut 3 bases from V and 1 base from J, with 9 bases between. The CDR3 sequence is CASSFNRGQETQYF. The CDR3 bases are TGTGCCAGCAGCTTTAACAGAGGCCAAGAGACCCAGTACTTC.

V is TRBV11-2 and J is TRBJ2-2; D possibly corresponds to TRBD2 (6 bases). The CDR3 covers 16 residues. Germline CDR1 SGHAT, CDR2 FQNNGV. Between the trimmed V and J ends, which lost 2 bases and 7 bases, there was a span of 17 bases. CDR3 bases: TGTGCCAGCAGCTTATACGAATATTGGCGGGGCGGGGAGCTGTTTTTT. Translation gives CASSLYEYWRGGELFF.

This sequence joins TRBV5-1 and TRBJ1-1; perhaps TRBD1 as D (5 bases). The germline V and J ends were trimmed by 3 bases and 7 bases, with 16 bases remaining between them. The germline gives CDR1 SGHRS, CDR2 YFSETQ. The CDR3 has 14 residues. The CDR3 spells CASSWGRDGGEAFF. CDR3 DNA sequence: TGCGCCAGCAGCTGGGGACGAGACGGCGGTGAAGCTTTCTTT.

The chain is built from TRBV6-1 and TRBJ2-7; D unclear. The germline V and J ends were trimmed by 3 bases and 2 bases, with 8 bases remaining between them. This CDR3 is 13 amino acids long. Germline CDR1 reads MNHNS; CDR2 reads SASEGT. CDR3 bases: TGTGCCAGCAGTGAGGAACAGCCCTACGAGCAGTACTTC. This codes for CASSEEQPYEQYF.

This chain joins TRBV30 and TRBJ2-4, with 7 bases that match TRBD1. Unmatched junction bases numbered 10, after V lost 0 bases and J lost 8 bases. This CDR3 is built from 15 residues. The germline CDR1 and CDR2 sequences are GTSNPN and SVGIG (reference sequence). The CDR3 loop is CAWSVRGTGVYIQYF. CDR3 coding DNA: TGTGCCTGGAGTGTACGAGGCACAGGGGTCTACATTCAGTACTTC.

This clone was seen more than once but under ten times. The chain uses TRBV7-9 and TRBJ1-4; 7 bases are a match to TRBD1. This CDR3 contains 12 residues. V dropped 5 bases and J dropped 11; count of bases not matched to a gene: 5. Germline V gene data show CDR1 as SEHNR and CDR2 as FQNEAQ (reference sequence). CDR3 region: CASSQDRAKLFF. The DNA for the CDR3 is TGTGCCAGCAGCCAAGACAGGGCTAAACTGTTTTTT.

This clone is a singleton in its sample. The rearrangement links TRBV7-2 to TRBJ2-2; 10 positions agree with TRBD2. Germline V CDR1 and CDR2: SGHTA, FQGNSA. The ends lost 2 bases at V and 4 bases at J; junction bases unmatched: 7. The CDR3 sequence is 17 residues long. The CDR3 nucleotides read TGTGCCAGCAGCTTATACGCTAGCGGGAGTGCCACCGGGGAGCTGTTTTTT. As protein: CASSLYASGSATGELFF.

This chain links TRBV7-2 with TRBJ2-3; D may be TRBD2 (5 bases). The CDR3 runs 16 residues. Trimming took off 5 bases at V and 2 bases at J, with 17 bases between the two ends. The germline V gene encodes CDR1 SGHTA and CDR2 FQGNSA. The CDR3 loop is CASSQREIQATDTQYF. The CDR3 DNA follows: TGTGCCAGCAGCCAGAGGGAGATCCAGGCCACAGATACGCAGTATTTT.

The genes are TRBV10-2 and TRBJ2-2; a weak D match, TRBD1 (7 bases). The CDR3 runs to 14 residues. CDR1 is WSHSY, CDR2 SAAADI, per germline. V shed 0 bases and J shed 14 bases, with 16 bases lying between them. CDR3 in amino acids: CASSESGGTAILFF. CDR3 DNA sequence: TGCGCCAGCAGTGAGTCGGGCGGGACAGCCATACTGTTTTTT.